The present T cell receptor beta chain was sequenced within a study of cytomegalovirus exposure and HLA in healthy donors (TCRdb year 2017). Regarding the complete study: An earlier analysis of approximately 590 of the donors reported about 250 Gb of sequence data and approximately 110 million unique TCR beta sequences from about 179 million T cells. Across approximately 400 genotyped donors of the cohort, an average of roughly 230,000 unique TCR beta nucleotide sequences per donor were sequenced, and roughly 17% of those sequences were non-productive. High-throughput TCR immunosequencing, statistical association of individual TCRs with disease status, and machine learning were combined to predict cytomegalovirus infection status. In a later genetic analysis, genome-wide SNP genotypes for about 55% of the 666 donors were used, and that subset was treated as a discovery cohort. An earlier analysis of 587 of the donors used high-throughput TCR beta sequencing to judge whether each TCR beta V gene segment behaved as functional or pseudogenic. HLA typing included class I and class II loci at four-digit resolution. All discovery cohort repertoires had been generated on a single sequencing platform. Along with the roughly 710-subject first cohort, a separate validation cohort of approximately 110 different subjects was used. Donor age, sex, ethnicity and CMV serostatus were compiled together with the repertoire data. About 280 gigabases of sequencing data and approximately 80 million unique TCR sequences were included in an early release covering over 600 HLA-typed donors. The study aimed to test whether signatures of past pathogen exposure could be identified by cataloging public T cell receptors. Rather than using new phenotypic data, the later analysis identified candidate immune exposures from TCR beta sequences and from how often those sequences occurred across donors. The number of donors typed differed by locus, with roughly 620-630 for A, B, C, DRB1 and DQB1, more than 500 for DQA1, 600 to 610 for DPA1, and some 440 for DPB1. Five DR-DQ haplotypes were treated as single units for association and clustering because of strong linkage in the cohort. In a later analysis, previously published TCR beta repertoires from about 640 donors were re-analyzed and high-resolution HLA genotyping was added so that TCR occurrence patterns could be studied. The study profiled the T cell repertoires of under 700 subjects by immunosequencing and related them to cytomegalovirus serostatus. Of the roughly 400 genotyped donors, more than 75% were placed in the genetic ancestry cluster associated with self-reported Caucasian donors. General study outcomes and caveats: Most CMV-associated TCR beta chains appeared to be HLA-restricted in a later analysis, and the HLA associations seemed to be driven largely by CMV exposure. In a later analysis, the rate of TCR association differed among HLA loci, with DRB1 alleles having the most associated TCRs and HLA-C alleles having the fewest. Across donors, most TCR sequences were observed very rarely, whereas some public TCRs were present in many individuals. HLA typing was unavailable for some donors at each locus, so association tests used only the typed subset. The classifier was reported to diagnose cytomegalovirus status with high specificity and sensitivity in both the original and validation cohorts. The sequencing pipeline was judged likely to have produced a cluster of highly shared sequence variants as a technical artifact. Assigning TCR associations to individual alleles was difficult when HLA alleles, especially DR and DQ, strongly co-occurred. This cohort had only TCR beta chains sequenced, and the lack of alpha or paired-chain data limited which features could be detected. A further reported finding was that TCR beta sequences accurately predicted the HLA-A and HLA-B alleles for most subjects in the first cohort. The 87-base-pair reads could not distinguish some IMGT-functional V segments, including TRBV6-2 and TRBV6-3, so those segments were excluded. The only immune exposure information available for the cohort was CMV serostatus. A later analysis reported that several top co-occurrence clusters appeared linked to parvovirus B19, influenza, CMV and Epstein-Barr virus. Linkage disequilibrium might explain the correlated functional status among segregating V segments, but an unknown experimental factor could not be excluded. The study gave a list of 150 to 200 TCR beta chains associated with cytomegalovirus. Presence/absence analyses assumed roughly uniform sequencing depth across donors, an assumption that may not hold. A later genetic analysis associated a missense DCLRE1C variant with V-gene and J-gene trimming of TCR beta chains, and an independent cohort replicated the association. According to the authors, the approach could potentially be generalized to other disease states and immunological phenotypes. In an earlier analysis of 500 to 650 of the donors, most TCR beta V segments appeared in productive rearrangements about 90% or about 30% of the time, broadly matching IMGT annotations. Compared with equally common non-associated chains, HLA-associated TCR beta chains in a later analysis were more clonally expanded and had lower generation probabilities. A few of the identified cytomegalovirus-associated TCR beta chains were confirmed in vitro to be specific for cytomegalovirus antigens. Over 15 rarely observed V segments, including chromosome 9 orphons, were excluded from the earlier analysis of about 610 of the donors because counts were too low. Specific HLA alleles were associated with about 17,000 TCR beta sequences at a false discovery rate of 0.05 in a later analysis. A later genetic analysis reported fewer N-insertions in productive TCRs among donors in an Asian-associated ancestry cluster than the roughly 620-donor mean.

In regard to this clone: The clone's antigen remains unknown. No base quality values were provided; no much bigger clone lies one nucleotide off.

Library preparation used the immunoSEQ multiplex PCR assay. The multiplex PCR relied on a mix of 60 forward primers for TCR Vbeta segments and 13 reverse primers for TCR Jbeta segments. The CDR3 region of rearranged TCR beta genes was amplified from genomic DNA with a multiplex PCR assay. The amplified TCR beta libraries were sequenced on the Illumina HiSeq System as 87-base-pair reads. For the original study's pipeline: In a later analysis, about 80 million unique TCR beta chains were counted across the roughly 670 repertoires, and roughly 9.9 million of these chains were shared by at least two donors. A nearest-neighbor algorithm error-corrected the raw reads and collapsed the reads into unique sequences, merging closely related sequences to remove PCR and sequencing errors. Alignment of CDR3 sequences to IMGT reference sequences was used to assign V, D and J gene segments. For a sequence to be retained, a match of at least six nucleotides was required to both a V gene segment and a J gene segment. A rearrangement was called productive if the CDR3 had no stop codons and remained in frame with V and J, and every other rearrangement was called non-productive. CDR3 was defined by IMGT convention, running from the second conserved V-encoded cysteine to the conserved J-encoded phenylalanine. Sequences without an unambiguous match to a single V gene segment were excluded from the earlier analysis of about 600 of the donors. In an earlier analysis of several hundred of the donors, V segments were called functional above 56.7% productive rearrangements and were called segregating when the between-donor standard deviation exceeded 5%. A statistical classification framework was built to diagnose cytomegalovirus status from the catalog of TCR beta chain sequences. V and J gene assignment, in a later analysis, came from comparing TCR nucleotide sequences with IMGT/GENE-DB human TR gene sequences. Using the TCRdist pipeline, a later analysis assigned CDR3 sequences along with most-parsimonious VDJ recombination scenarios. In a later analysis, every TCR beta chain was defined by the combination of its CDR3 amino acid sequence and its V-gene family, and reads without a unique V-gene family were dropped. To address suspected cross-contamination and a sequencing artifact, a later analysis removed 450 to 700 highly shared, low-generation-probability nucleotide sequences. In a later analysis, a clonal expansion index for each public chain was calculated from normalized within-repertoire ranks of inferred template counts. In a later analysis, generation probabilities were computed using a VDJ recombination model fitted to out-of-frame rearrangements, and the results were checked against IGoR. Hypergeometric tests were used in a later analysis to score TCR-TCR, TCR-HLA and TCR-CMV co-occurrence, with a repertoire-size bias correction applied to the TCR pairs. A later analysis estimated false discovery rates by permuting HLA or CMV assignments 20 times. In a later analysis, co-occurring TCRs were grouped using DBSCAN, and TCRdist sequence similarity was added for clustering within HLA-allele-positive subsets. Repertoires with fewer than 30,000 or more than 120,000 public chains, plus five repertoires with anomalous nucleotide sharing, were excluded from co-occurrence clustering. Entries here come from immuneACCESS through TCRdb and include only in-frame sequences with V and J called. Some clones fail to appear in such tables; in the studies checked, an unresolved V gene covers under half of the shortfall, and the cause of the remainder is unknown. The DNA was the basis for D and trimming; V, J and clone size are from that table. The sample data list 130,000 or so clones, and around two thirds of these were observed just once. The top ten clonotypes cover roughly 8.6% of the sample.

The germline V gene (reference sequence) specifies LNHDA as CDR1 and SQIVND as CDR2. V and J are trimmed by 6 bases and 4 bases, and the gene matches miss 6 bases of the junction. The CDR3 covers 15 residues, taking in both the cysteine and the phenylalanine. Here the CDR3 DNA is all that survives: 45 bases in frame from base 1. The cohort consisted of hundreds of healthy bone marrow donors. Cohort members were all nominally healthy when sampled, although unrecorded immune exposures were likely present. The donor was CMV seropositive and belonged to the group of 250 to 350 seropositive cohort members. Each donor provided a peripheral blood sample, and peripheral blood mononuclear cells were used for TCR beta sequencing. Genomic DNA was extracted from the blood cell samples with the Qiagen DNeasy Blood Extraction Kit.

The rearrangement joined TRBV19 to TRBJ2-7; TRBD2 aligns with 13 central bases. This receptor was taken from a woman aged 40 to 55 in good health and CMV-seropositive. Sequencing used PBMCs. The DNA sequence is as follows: TGTGCCAGTAGAACCGGACTAGCGGGAGTATACGAGCAGTACTTC. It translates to CASRTGLAGVYEQYF.